This T cell receptor beta chain was retrieved from a study of HIV-infected patients and healthy controls. Per the germline V gene, CDR1 is MNHNY and CDR2 is SVGAGI (reference sequence). The V gene lost 6 bases and the J gene lost 5 bases, with 14 bases spanning the gap. This CDR3 has 14 amino acids. In this sample, this clonotype turned up a few times. Its specificity is not known. No cell fractionation was done, so the repertoire covers all unsorted peripheral blood T cells. cDNA was made from 500 ng RNA using alpha and beta constant primers. Each of the alpha and beta chains got its own library through chain-specific third strand synthesis with indices. One entry per CDR3 protein results from TCRdb running MiXCR on the 5' RACE reads. The sample holds about 16,000 distinct CDR3 sequences, just under 9.5% seen once. Study results and caveats: MAIT alpha-chain CDR3s were frequent in healthy controls, depleted in HIV+. Eight alpha and eight beta V genes differed significantly in mean usage between HIV-infected patients and controls.

This receptor was obtained from an adult in good health. Sequencing used blood. This sequence joins TRBV6-6 and TRBJ2-1; D tentatively reads TRBD1 or TRBD2 (6 bases each). The CDR3 is CASRRSGADNEQFF. DNA of the CDR3: TGTGCCAGCAGACGGTCGGGGGCCGACAATGAGCAGTTCTTC.